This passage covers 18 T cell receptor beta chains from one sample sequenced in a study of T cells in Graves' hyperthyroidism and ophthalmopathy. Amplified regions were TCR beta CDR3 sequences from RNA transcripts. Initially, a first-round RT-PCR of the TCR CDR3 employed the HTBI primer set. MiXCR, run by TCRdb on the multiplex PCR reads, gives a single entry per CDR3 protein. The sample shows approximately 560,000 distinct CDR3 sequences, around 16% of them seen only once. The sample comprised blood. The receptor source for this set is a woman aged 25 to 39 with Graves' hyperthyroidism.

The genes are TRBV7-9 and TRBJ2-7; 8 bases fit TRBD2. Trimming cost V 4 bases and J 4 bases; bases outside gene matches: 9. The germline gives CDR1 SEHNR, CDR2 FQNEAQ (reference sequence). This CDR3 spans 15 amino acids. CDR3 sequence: CASSSSGGGQYEQYF. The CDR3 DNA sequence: TGTGCCAGCAGCTCCTCCGGGGGGGGACAATACGAGCAGTACTTC. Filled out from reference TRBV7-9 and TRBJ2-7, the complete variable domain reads DTGVSQNPRHKITKRGQNVTFRCDPISEHNRLYWYRQTLGQGPEFLTYFQNEAQLEKSRLLSDRFSAERPKGSFSTLEIQRTEQGDSAMYLCASSSSGGGQYEQYFGPGTRLTVT.

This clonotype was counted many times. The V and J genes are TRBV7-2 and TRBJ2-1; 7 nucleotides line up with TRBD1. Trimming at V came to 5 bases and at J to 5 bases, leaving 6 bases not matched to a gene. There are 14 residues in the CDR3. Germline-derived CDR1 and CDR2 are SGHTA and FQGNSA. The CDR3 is CASSPSRGHNEQFF. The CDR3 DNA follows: TGTGCCAGCAGCCCCTCTAGGGGGCACAATGAGCAGTTCTTC.

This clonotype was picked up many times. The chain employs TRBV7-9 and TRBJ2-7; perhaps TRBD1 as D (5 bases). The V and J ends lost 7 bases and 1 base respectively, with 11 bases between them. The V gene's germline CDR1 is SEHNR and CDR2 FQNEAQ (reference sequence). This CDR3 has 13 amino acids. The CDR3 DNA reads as TGTGCCAGCACCCGTACAGGTTCCTACGAGCAGTACTTC. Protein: CASTRTGSYEQYF.

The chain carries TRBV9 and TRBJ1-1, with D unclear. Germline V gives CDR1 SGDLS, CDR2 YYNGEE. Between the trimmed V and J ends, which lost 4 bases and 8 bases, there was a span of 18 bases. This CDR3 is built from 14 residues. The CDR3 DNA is TGTGCCAGCAGCCCAACCCCCGGGCCCGGCGAAGCTTTCTTT. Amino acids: CASSPTPGPGEAFF.

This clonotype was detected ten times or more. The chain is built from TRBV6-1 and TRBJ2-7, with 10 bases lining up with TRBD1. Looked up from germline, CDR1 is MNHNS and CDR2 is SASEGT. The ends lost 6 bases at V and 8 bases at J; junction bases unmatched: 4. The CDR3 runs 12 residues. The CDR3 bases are TGTGCCAGCAGGGGGACAGGGGATAAGCAGTACTTC. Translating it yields CASRGTGDKQYF.

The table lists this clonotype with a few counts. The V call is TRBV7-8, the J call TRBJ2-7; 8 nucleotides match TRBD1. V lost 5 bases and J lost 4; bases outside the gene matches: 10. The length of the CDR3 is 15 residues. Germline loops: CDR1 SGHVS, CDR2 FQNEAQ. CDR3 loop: CASSLTRQGRYEQYF. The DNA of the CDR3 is TGTGCCAGCAGCCTCACCAGACAGGGGAGGTACGAGCAGTACTTC. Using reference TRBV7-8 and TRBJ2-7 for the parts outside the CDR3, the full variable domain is GAGVSQSPRYKVAKRGQDVALRCDPISGHVSLFWYQQALGQGPEFLTYFQNEAQLDKSGLPSDRFFAERPEGSVSTLKIQRTQQEDSAVYLCASSLTRQGRYEQYFGPGTRLTVT.

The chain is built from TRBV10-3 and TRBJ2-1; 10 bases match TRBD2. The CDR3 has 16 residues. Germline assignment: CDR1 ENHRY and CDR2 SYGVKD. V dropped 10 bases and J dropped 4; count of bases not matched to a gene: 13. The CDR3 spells CATKKPGTSEYNEQFF. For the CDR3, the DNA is TGTGCCACCAAAAAACCCGGGACTAGCGAGTACAATGAGCAGTTCTTC.

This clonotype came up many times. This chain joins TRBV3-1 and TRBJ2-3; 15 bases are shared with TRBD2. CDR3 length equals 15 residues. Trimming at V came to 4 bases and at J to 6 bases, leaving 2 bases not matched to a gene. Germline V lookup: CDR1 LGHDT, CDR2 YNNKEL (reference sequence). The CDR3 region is CASSLGLAGGDTQYF. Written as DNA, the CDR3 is TGTGCCAGCAGCCTGGGACTAGCGGGAGGTGATACGCAGTATTTT.

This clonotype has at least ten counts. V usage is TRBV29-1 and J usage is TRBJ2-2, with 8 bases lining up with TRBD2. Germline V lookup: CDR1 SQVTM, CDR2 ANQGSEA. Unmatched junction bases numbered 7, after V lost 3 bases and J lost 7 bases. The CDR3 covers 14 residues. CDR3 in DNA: TGCAGCGTTGATCGCGGGAGCGGGGGCGGGGAGCTGTTTTTT. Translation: CSVDRGSGGGELFF.

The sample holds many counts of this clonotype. The CDR3 DNA reads TGTGCCAGCAGCCCGATACCGACAAGCGCCTCCAAAAACATTCAGTACTTC. Translated: CASSPIPTSASKNIQYF. V is TRBV3-1 and J is TRBJ2-4; unclear D gene. Trimming left V 4 bases short and J 2 bases short, with 18 bases between. CDR1 is LGHDT and CDR2 is YNNKEL in the germline V gene (reference sequence). The CDR3 is made up of 17 amino acids. Using reference TRBV3-1 and TRBJ2-4 for the parts outside the CDR3, the full variable domain is DTAVSQTPKYLVTQMGNDKSIKCEQNLGHDTMYWYKQDSKKFLKIMFSYNNKELIINETVPNRFSPKSPDKAHLNLHINSLELGDSAVYFCASSPIPTSASKNIQYFGAGTRLSVL.

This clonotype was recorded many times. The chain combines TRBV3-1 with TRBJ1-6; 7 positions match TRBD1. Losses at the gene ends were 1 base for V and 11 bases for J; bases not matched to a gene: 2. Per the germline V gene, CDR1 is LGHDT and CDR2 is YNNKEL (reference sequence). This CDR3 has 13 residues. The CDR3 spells CASSQGGQPPLHF. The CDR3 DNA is TGTGCCAGCAGCCAAGGGGGACAGCCACCCCTCCACTTT.

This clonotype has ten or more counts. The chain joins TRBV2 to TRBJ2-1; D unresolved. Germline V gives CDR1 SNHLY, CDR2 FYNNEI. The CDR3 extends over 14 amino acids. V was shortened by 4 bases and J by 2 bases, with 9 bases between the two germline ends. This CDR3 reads CASSVKETYNEQFF. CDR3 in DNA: TGTGCCAGCAGTGTAAAGGAGACCTACAATGAGCAGTTCTTC.

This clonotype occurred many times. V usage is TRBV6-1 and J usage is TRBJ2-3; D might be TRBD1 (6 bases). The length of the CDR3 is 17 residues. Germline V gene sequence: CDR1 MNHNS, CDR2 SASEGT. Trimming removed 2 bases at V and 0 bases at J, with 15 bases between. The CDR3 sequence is CASSEWSGEPSTDTQYF. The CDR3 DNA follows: TGTGCCAGCAGTGAATGGTCAGGGGAGCCTAGCACAGATACGCAGTATTTT.

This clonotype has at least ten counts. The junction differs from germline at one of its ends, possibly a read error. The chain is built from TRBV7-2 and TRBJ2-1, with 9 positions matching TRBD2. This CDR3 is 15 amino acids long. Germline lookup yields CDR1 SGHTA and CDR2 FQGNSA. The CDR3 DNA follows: TGCGCCAGCAGCTTGGTAGCGGGAGCGTACAATGAGCAGTTCTTC. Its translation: CASSLVAGAYNEQFF. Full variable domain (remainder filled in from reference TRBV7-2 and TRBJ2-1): GAGVSQSPSNKVTEKGKDVELRCDPISGHTALYWYRQSLGQGLEFLIYFQGNSAPDKSGLPSDRFSAERTGGSVSTLTIQRTQQEDSAVYLCASSLVAGAYNEQFFGPGTRLTVL.

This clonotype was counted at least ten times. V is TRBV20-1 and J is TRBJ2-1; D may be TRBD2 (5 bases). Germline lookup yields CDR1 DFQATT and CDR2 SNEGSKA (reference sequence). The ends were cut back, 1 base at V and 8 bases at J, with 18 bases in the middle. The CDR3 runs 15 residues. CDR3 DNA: TGCAGTGCTAGAGTTGGGCTAGCAAGGACCGATGAGCAGTTCTTC. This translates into CSARVGLARTDEQFF.

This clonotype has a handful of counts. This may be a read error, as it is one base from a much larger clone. CDR3 coding DNA: TGTGCCAGCAGCTTAGGCCGGACAGGGGACACTGAAGCTTTCTTT. Protein sequence: CASSLGRTGDTEAFF. The V gene is TRBV7-3, the J gene TRBJ1-1; TRBD1 matches at 9 bases. CDR3 length equals 15 residues. Unmatched junction bases numbered 4, after V lost 2 bases and J lost 3 bases. The germline CDR1 and CDR2 sequences are SGHTA and FQGTGA.

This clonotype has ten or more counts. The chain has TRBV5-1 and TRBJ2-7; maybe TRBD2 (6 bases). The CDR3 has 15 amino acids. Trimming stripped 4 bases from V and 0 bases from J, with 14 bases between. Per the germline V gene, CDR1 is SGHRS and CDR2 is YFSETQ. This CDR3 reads CASSDGTHSSYEQYF. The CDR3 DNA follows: TGCGCCAGCAGCGACGGGACTCACAGCTCCTACGAGCAGTACTTC.

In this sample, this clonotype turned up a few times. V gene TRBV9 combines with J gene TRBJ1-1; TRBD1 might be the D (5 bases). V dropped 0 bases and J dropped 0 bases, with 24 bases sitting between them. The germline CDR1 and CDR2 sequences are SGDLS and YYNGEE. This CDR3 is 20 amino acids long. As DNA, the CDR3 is TGTGCCAGCAGCGTAGCTTCTACGATAAAGGCAGGGTCCATGAACACTGAAGCTTTCTTT. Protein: CASSVASTIKAGSMNTEAFF.